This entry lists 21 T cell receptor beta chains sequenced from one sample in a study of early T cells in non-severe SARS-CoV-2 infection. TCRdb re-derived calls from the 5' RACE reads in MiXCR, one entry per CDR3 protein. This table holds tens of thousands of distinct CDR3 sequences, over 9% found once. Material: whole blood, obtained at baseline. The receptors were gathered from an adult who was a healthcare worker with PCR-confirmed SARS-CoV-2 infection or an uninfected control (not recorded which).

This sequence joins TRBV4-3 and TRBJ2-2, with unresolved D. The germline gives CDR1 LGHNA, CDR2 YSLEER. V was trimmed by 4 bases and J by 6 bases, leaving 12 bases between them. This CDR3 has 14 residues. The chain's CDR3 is CASSRDFGAGELFF. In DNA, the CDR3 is TGCGCCAGCAGCCGCGATTTTGGAGCCGGGGAGCTGTTTTTT.

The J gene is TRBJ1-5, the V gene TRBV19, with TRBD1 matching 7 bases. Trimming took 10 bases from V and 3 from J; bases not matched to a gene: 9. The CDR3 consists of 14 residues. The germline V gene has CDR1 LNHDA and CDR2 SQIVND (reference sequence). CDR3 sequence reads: CATADRAFNQPQHF. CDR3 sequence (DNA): TGTGCCACCGCAGACAGGGCCTTCAATCAGCCCCAGCATTTT.

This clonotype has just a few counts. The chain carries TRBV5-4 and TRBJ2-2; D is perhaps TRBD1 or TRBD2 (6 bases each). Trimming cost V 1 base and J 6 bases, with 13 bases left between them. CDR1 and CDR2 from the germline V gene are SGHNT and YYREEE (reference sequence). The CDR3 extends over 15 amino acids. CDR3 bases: TGTGCCAGCAGCTTGCCTAAGGGGGACTCCGGGGAGCTGTTTTTT. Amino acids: CASSLPKGDSGELFF.

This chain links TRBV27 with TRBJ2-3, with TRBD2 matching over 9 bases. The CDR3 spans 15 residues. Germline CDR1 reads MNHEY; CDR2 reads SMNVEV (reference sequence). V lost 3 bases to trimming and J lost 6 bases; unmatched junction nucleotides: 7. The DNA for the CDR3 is TGTGCCAGCAGTTTTTCTCCTAGCGGGGTTGATACGCAGTATTTT. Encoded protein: CASSFSPSGVDTQYF.

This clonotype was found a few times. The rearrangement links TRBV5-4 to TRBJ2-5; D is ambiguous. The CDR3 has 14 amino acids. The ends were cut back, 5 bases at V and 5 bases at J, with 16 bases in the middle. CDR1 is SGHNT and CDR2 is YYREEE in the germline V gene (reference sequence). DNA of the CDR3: TGTGCCAGCAGACCAGCCAGTGTTCAGGAGACCCAGTACTTC. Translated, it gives CASRPASVQETQYF.

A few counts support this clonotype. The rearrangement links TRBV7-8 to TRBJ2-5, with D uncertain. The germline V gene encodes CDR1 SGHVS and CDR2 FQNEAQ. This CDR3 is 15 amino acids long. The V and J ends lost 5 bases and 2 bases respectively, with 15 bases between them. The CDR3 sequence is CASSRPGLNQETQYF. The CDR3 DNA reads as TGTGCCAGCAGCCGCCCCGGGTTAAATCAAGAGACCCAGTACTTC. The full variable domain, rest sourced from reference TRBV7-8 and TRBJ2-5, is GAGVSQSPRYKVAKRGQDVALRCDPISGHVSLFWYQQALGQGPEFLTYFQNEAQLDKSGLPSDRFFAERPEGSVSTLKIQRTQQEDSAVYLCASSRPGLNQETQYFGPGTRLLVL.

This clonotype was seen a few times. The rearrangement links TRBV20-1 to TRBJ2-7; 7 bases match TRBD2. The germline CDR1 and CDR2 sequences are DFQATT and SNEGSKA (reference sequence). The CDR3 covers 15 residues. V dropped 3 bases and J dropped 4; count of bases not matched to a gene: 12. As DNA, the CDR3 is TGCAGTGCTAGGGCCGGGACTATCCTATCTTACGAGCAGTACTTC. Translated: CSARAGTILSYEQYF.

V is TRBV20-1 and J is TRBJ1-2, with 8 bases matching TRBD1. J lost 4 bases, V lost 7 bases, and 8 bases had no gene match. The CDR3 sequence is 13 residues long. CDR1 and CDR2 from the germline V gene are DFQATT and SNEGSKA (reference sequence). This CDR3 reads CSGRDRLLYGYTF. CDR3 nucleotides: TGCAGTGGCAGGGACAGGCTGCTCTATGGCTACACCTTC.

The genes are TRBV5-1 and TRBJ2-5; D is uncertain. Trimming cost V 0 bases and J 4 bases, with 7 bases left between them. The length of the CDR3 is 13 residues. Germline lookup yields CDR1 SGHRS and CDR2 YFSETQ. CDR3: CASSLASGETQYF. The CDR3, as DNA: TGCGCCAGCAGCTTGGCTTCGGGAGAGACCCAGTACTTC.

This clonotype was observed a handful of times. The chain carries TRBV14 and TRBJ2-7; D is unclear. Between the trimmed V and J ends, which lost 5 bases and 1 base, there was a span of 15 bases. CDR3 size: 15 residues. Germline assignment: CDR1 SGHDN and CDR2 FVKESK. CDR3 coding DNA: TGTGCCAGCAGCGGGTGGACGGTCTCGTCCTACGAGCAGTACTTC. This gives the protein CASSGWTVSSYEQYF.

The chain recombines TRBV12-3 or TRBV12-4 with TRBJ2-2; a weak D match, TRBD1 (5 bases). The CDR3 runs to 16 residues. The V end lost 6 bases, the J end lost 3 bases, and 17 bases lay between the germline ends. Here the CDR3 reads CASRSGVGLDTGELFF. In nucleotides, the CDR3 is TGTGCCAGCAGGTCTGGCGTGGGGCTAGACACCGGGGAGCTGTTTTTT.

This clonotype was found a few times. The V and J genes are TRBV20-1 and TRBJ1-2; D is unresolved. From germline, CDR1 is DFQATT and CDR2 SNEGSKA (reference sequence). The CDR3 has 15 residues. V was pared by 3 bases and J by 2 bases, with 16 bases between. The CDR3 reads CSASPSKKGNYGYTF. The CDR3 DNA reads TGCAGTGCTAGCCCTTCGAAAAAGGGAAACTATGGCTACACCTTC.

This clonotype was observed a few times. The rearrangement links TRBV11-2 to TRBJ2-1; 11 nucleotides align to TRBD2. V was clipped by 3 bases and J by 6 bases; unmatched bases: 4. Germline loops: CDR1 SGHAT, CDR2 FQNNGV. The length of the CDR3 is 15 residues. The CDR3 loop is CASSFSGGAPNEQFF. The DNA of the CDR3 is TGTGCCAGCAGCTTTAGCGGGGGGGCGCCCAATGAGCAGTTCTTC.

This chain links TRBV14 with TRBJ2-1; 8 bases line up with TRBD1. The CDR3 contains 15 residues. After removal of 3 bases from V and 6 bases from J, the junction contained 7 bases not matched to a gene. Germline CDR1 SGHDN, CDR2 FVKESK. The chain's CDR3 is CASSQTGVPPNEQFF. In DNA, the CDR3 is TGTGCCAGCAGCCAGACAGGGGTGCCCCCCAATGAGCAGTTCTTC.

The DNA for the CDR3 is TGTGCCAGCAGCGTAGATCAGGGTCCTAATGAAAAACTGTTTTTT. Translating it yields CASSVDQGPNEKLFF. This sequence joins TRBV9 and TRBJ1-4; D perhaps matches TRBD1 (5 bases). Germline lookup yields CDR1 SGDLS and CDR2 YYNGEE. The CDR3 has 15 residues. The germline V and J ends were trimmed by 0 bases and 3 bases, with 9 bases remaining between them. Based on the CDR3 plus reference TRBV9 and TRBJ1-4, the full variable domain is DSGVTQTPKHLITATGQRVTLRCSPRSGDLSVYWYQQSLDQGLQFLIQYYNGEERAKGNILERFSAQQFPDLHSELNLSSLELGDSALYFCASSVDQGPNEKLFFGSGTQLSVL.

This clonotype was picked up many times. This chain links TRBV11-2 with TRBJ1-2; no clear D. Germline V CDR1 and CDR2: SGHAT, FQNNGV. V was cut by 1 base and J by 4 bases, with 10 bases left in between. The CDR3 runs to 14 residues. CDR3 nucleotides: TGTGCCAGCAGCTTAGGTCTTGACTTCTATGGCTACACCTTC. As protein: CASSLGLDFYGYTF.

The CDR3 nucleotides read TGTGCCAGCAGCAAAGGGTGGGGAAGCTATGGCTACACCTTC. Protein: CASSKGWGSYGYTF. V gene TRBV21-1 combines with J gene TRBJ1-2. TRBV21-1 is termed a pseudogene. The CDR3 runs to 14 residues.

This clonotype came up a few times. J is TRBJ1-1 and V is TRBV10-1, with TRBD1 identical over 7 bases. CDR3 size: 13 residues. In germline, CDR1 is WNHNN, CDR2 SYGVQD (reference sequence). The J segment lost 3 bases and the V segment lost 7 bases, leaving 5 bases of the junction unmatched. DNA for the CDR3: TGCGCCAGCAAGACAGGGCTGGACACTGAAGCTTTCTTT. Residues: CASKTGLDTEAFF.

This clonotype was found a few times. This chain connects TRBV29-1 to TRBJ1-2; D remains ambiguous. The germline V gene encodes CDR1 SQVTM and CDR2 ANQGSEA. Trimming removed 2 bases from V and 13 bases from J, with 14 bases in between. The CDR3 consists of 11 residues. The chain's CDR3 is CSVEIRGFVTF. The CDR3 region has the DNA TGCAGCGTTGAAATTCGCGGGTTTGTCACCTTC.

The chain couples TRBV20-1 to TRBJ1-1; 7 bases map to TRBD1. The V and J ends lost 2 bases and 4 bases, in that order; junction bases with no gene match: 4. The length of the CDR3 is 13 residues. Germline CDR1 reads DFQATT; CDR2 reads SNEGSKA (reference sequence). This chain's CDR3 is CSARQGGATEAFF. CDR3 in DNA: TGCAGTGCTAGACAGGGGGGGGCCACTGAAGCTTTCTTT.

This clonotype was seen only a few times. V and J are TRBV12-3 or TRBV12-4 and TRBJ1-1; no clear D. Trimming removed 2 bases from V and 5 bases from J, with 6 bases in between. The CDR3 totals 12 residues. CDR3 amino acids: CASSLSSTEAFF. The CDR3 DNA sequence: TGTGCCAGCAGTTTAAGTAGTACTGAAGCTTTCTTT.